Reported below is one T cell receptor beta chain. Authors' analysis steps: From ImmunoSEQ came sequences covering only the junction and carrying no quality scores, so filtering differed. Here immunoSEQ multiplex PCR was the method, and the copy in TCRdb shows in-frame clones only, minus some. Clonal size and the V and J genes are those of that table, whereas D and trimming came from the DNA. The sample contains more than 1.2 million clones, around 98.5% of which appear only once. This sample was included in a study of shared clonotypes between healthy human individuals. The V gene end was trimmed by 4 bases and the J gene end by 5 bases; junction bases not matched to a gene: 8. The CDR3 spans 15 residues. CDR1 KGHSH and CDR2 LQKENI come from the germline V gene.

This clonotype was obtained from a man younger than 45 in good health. Source material: naive CD4+ T cells sorted from blood. Regarding subset: CD45RA+ positively selected. J is TRBJ2-7 and V is TRBV18, with 10 bases identical to TRBD1. CDR3 region: CASSRMTGGRDEQYF. The CDR3 DNA follows: TGTGCCAGCTCACGAATGACAGGGGGCCGAGACGAGCAGTACTTC.